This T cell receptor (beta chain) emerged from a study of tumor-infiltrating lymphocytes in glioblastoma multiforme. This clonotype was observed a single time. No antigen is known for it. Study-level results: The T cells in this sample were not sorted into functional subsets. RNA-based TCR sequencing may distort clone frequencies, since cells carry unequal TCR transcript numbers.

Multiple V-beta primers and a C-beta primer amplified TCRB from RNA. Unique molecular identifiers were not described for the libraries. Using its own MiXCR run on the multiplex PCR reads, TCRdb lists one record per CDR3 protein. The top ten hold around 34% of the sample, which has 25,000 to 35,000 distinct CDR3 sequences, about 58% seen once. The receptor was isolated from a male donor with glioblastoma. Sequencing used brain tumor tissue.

CDR3 sequence (DNA): TGCAGCGTTGCGGGACGGCAGGGGTGCTTCTTC. Protein product: CSVAGRQGCFF. The chain links TRBV29-1 to TRBJ2-1; D might be TRBD1 (6 bases). V was pared by 4 bases and J by 16 bases, with 17 bases between. The CDR3 spans 11 residues. Germline V gene lookup returns CDR1 SQVTM and CDR2 ANQGSEA.